This T cell receptor beta chain was sequenced in a study of beta chain features in type 1 diabetes. Study-level results: There were fewer insertions and more deletions at the VDJ junctions of type 1 diabetes patients.

The CDR3 is made up of 14 amino acids. Germline CDR1 and CDR2: SEHNR and FQNEAQ (reference sequence). The V gene lost 4 bases and the J gene lost 5 bases, with 15 bases spanning the gap. The sequenced template was cDNA made from the entire isolated RNA. The data were produced by immunoSEQ multiplex PCR, yet TCRdb's version contains in-frame clones alone and is incomplete. This repertoire shows about 410,000 clones, about 14% found once; its top ten account for about 0.034%. A remark on this clone: The antigen is undetermined.

The TCR comes from a man aged 30-40 years in good health. The gene calls are TRBV7-9 and TRBJ2-7; the D is unclear. Material: naive CD4+ T cells from blood. The CDR3 DNA reads TGTGCCAGCAGCTCCAAAACCCGCTGGGACGAGCAGTACTTC. Its protein is CASSSKTRWDEQYF.